The 26 T cell receptor beta chains below all came from one sample that was sequenced in a study of blood T cell repertoires in COVID-19. The method was immunoSEQ multiplex PCR; TCRdb's version includes in-frame clones alone and lacks a portion of them. This sample has some 380,000 clones, with 81% found just once. The sequenced material came from peripheral blood. These receptor sequences come from a human donor with acute or convalescent COVID-19. The donor label of this sample is uncertain.

The rearrangement links TRBV28 to TRBJ1-2, with TRBD1 matching over 8 bases. This CDR3 contains 16 residues. The ends lost 5 bases at V and 3 bases at J; junction bases unmatched: 11. CDR1 is MDHEN, CDR2 SYDVKM, per germline. The CDR3: CASSVAGQGGDYGYTF. The DNA for the CDR3 is TGTGCCAGCAGTGTTGCCGGACAGGGTGGGGACTATGGCTACACCTTC.

The J gene is TRBJ2-7, the V gene TRBV6-6; D gene uncertain. V was clipped by 6 bases and J by 3 bases, with 9 bases between them. The CDR3 spans 12 residues. Per germline, CDR1 MNHNY and CDR2 SVGAGI (reference sequence). CDR3 sequence reads: CASSIHVYEQYF. CDR3 nucleotides: TGTGCCAGCAGCATACACGTCTACGAGCAGTACTTC.

This clone has only a few counts. Within the sample, other DNA sequences also encode this same CDR3. The chain combines TRBV11-2 with TRBJ2-7, with 7 bases matching TRBD2. This CDR3 comprises 14 residues. J gave up 2 bases and V 1 base, and 2 bases lay outside the gene matches. CDR1 SGHAT and CDR2 FQNNGV come from the germline V gene. The CDR3: CASSLGGGAYEQYF. DNA for the CDR3: TGTGCCAGCAGCTTAGGGGGAGGGGCCTACGAGCAGTACTTC.

CDR3 sequence (DNA): TGCAGTGCTAGTGTGACAGGGATCACCGGGGAGCTGTTTTTT. This translates into CSASVTGITGELFF. This rearrangement joins TRBV20-1 to TRBJ2-2; 7 nucleotides agree with TRBD1. Germline V CDR1 and CDR2: DFQATT, SNEGSKA (reference sequence). The CDR3 loop spans 14 amino acids. The ends lost 3 bases at V and 4 bases at J; junction bases unmatched: 5.

V gene TRBV19 combines with J gene TRBJ1-2; D might be TRBD1 (5 bases). The CDR3 has 16 residues. V dropped 7 bases and J dropped 3 bases, with 21 bases sitting between them. Germline V gene sequence: CDR1 LNHDA, CDR2 SQIVND (reference sequence). The CDR3 protein is CASNEGRRGGDYGYTF. Written as DNA, the CDR3 is TGTGCCAGTAATGAGGGCCGCCGGGGGGGGGACTATGGCTACACCTTC.

The genes are TRBV12-3 or TRBV12-4 and TRBJ2-7, with D maybe TRBD2 (7 bases). The CDR3 has 11 amino acids. The V and J ends lost 9 bases and 11 bases respectively, with 17 bases between them. CDR3 in DNA: TGTGCCAGTACGGAGGGGGGGAAGGAGTACTTC. Translating it yields CASTEGGKEYF.

This clone has only a few counts. This chain joins TRBV2 and TRBJ2-1, with 12 bases identical to TRBD2. CDR1 SNHLY and CDR2 FYNNEI come from the germline V gene. V trimming: 8 bases; J trimming: 6 bases; junction bases outside the gene matches: 11. The CDR3 extends over 16 amino acids. CDR3: CASGQRTSGNVNEQFF. The CDR3, as DNA: TGTGCCAGCGGCCAGCGGACTAGCGGGAATGTCAATGAGCAGTTCTTC.

The chain recombines TRBV30 with TRBJ2-1, with no clear D. CDR1 and CDR2 from the germline V gene are GTSNPN and SVGIG (reference sequence). The CDR3 extends over 11 amino acids. V was shortened by 0 bases and J by 10 bases, with 7 bases between the two germline ends. The DNA for the CDR3 is TGTGCCTGGAGTGTAATGAGGGAGCAGTTCTTC. Translating it yields CAWSVMREQFF.

The genes are TRBV28 and TRBJ2-2; 8 bases agree with TRBD2. Germline-derived CDR1 and CDR2 are MDHEN and SYDVKM. The J segment lost 5 bases and the V segment lost 7 bases, leaving 9 bases of the junction unmatched. This CDR3 is built from 15 residues. CDR3 loop: CASTTGGGRTGELFF. DNA for the CDR3: TGTGCCAGCACCACCGGGGGGGGGAGAACCGGGGAGCTGTTTTTT.

Note on this clone: At one of its ends the junction is not consistent with the germline gene, which may arise from a read error. V gene TRBV11-2 combines with J gene TRBJ2-1, with 8 bases that match TRBD2. The CDR3 loop spans 15 amino acids. The germline gives CDR1 SGHAT, CDR2 FQNNGV. The CDR3 sequence: CASRLAGLQSNEQFF. CDR3 DNA sequence: TGTGCCAGCAGATTAGCGGGACTCCAATCCAATGAGCAGTTCTTC.

This clone was observed a handful of times. The V and J genes are TRBV19 and TRBJ2-6; D is unclear. Trimming pared 7 bases from V and 0 bases from J, leaving 10 bases between. Germline CDR1 LNHDA, CDR2 SQIVND (reference sequence). The CDR3 is 15 residues long. The CDR3 loop reads CASTPRDSGANVLTF. CDR3 coding DNA: TGTGCCAGTACCCCTCGAGACTCTGGGGCCAACGTCCTGACTTTC.

This chain joins TRBV7-2 and TRBJ1-2, with 8 positions matching TRBD1. The V and J ends lost 0 bases and 8 bases, in that order; junction bases with no gene match: 8. Germline CDR1 SGHTA, CDR2 FQGNSA. The CDR3 consists of 15 residues. CDR3 nucleotide sequence: TGTGCCAGCAGCTTAGCGGCCAGGGGGCGTGGAGGCTACACCTTC. Residues: CASSLAARGRGGYTF. The variable domain in full, completed from reference TRBV7-2 and TRBJ1-2, reads GAGVSQSPSNKVTEKGKDVELRCDPISGHTALYWYRQSLGQGLEFLIYFQGNSAPDKSGLPSDRFSAERTGGSVSTLTIQRTQQEDSAVYLCASSLAARGRGGYTFGSGTRLTVV.

This clone was seen only a few times. Other DNA sequences in the sample encode the same CDR3. This chain joins TRBV3-1 (or the pseudogene TRBV3-2) and TRBJ1-6; D might be TRBD1 (6 bases). The length of the CDR3 is 14 residues. Trimming took off 2 bases at V and 5 bases at J, with 7 bases between the two ends. Looked up from germline, CDR1 is LGHDT and CDR2 is YNNKEL (reference sequence). This chain's CDR3 is CASSQHRDNSPLHF. The CDR3 coding sequence is TGTGCCAGCAGCCAACACAGGGATAATTCACCCCTCCACTTT.

As concerns this clone: Other DNA sequences in the same sample also yield this CDR3. This sequence joins TRBV28 and TRBJ1-5; D is unresolved. Germline V CDR1 and CDR2: MDHEN, SYDVKM. The V end lost 3 bases, the J end lost 2 bases, and 5 bases lay between the germline ends. The CDR3 runs 13 residues. In DNA form, the CDR3 reads TGTGCCAGCAGTTTCTATGGCAATCAGCCCCAGCATTTT. Residues: CASSFYGNQPQHF.

This clone has only one observation. V gene TRBV20-1 combines with J gene TRBJ2-1; 7 bases map to TRBD2. Germline CDR1 reads DFQATT; CDR2 reads SNEGSKA (reference sequence). The J segment lost 6 bases and the V segment lost 3 bases, leaving 17 bases of the junction unmatched. The CDR3 has 17 amino acids. The CDR3 spells CSASRSAAGVKGNEQFF. The CDR3 DNA follows: TGCAGTGCTAGTAGATCTGCGGCGGGAGTGAAGGGCAATGAGCAGTTCTTC.

The rearrangement links TRBV5-5 to TRBJ1-6, with TRBD1 matching 7 bases. The CDR3 loop spans 14 amino acids. Trimming took 2 bases from V and 8 from J; bases not matched to a gene: 4. Germline-derived CDR1 and CDR2 are SGHKS and YYEKEE (reference sequence). The CDR3 loop reads CASSFQGGYSPLHF. The CDR3 region has the DNA TGTGCCAGCAGCTTTCAGGGGGGATATTCACCCCTCCACTTT.

The chain combines TRBV7-9 with TRBJ1-2; 8 nucleotides align to TRBD1. The CDR3 contains 15 residues. From germline, CDR1 is SEHNR and CDR2 FQNEAQ (reference sequence). J gave up 3 bases and V 4 bases, and 7 bases lay outside the gene matches. CDR3 DNA: TGTGCCAGCAGCTGGGGACAGGCCGGTTACTATGGCTACACCTTC. It specifies CASSWGQAGYYGYTF.

The rearrangement joins TRBV5-4 to TRBJ1-1; possibly TRBD1 for D (5 bases). Germline assignment: CDR1 SGHNT and CDR2 YYREEE (reference sequence). The V end was cut by 5 bases, the J end by 2 bases, with 10 bases between. CDR3 length: 13 amino acids. CDR3 region: CASRQTVNTEAFF. In nucleotides, the CDR3 is TGTGCCAGCAGACAGACAGTTAACACTGAAGCTTTCTTT.

V gene TRBV6-1 combines with J gene TRBJ1-2, with 7 bases that match TRBD1. The CDR3 has 16 amino acids. CDR1 and CDR2 (germline): MNHNS, SASEGT. After removal of 3 bases from V and 5 bases from J, the junction contained 12 bases not matched to a gene. The CDR3 reads CASSENPRDSNYGYTF. CDR3 nucleotides: TGTGCCAGCAGTGAGAACCCACGGGACAGTAATTATGGCTACACCTTC.

The chain has TRBV30 and TRBJ2-2; D is unresolved. V was pared by 7 bases and J by 0 bases, with 12 bases between. The length of the CDR3 is 14 residues. Germline lookup yields CDR1 GTSNPN and CDR2 SVGIG (reference sequence). CDR3 region: CALTADTNTGELFF. The CDR3 DNA is TGTGCCTTAACGGCAGACACGAACACCGGGGAGCTGTTTTTT.

The V call is TRBV29-1, the J call TRBJ1-1, with a possible D match to TRBD1 (5 bases). CDR1 is SQVTM and CDR2 is ANQGSEA in the germline V gene. Trimming cost V 7 bases and J 3 bases, with 12 bases left between them. This CDR3 contains 12 residues. The CDR3 sequence is CSAGQPDTEAFF. DNA for the CDR3: TGCAGCGCCGGACAACCTGACACTGAAGCTTTCTTT.

This chain uses TRBV28 with TRBJ1-1; no reliable D call. V was clipped by 4 bases and J by 4 bases, with 16 bases between them. The CDR3 consists of 15 residues. Germline assignment: CDR1 MDHEN and CDR2 SYDVKM. CDR3 residues: CASSSLLWEITEAFF. The CDR3 DNA sequence: TGTGCCAGCAGTTCCCTTCTCTGGGAGATCACTGAAGCTTTCTTT.

The V call is TRBV5-1, the J call TRBJ2-3, with D maybe TRBD2 (5 bases). V dropped 1 base and J dropped 6 bases, with 9 bases sitting between them. Looked up from germline, CDR1 is SGHRS and CDR2 is YFSETQ. CDR3 length equals 13 residues. Here the CDR3 DNA reads TGCGCCAGCAGCTTGAAGGGAGTGGATACGCAGTATTTT. The encoded protein is CASSLKGVDTQYF.

The rearrangement joins TRBV19 to TRBJ1-5, with D hard to call. The germline V and J ends were trimmed by 3 bases and 0 bases, with 9 bases remaining between them. CDR1 and CDR2 from the germline V gene are LNHDA and SQIVND (reference sequence). The CDR3 extends over 15 amino acids. Written as DNA, the CDR3 is TGTGCCAGTAGTATTCAGTCCGCTAGCAATCAGCCCCAGCATTTT. Its translation: CASSIQSASNQPQHF. The complete variable domain, with remaining parts taken from reference TRBV19 and TRBJ1-5, reads DGGITQSPKYLFRKEGQNVTLSCEQNLNHDAMYWYRQDPGQGLRLIYYSQIVNDFQKGDIAEGYSVSREKKESFPLTVTSAQKNPTAFYLCASSIQSASNQPQHFGDGTRLSIL.

The chain carries TRBV5-1 and TRBJ2-2, with a tentative D call TRBD1 (5 bases). This CDR3 comprises 14 residues. The V end was cut by 6 bases, the J end by 4 bases, with 13 bases between. Germline V gene data show CDR1 as SGHRS and CDR2 as YFSETQ. Written as DNA, the CDR3 is TGCGCCAGCACCCAAGGGGATAGCACCGGGGAGCTGTTTTTT. Translation: CASTQGDSTGELFF.

CDR3 DNA sequence: TGTGCCAGCAGTCGGGACAGAAGATCCAACGAGCAGTACTTC. Translation: CASSRDRRSNEQYF. The chain combines TRBV2 with TRBJ2-7; 7 bases line up with TRBD1. V shed 5 bases, J shed 5 bases, and the junction held 9 bases outside the gene matches. The germline V gene encodes CDR1 SNHLY and CDR2 FYNNEI. This CDR3 is 14 amino acids long. Using reference TRBV2 and TRBJ2-7 for the parts outside the CDR3, the full variable domain is EPEVTQTPSHQVTQMGQEVILRCVPISNHLYFYWYRQILGQKVEFLVSFYNNEISEKSEIFDDQFSVERPDGSNFTLKIRSTKLEDSAMYFCASSRDRRSNEQYFGPGTRLTVT.